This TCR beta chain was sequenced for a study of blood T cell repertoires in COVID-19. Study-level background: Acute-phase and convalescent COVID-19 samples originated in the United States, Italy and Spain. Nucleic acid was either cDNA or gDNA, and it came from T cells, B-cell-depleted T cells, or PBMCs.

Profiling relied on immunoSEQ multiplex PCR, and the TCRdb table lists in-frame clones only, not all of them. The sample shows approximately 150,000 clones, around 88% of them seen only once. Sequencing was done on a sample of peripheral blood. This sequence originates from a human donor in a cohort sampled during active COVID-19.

CDR3 loop: CASQWGEQETQYF. The CDR3 nucleotides read TGTGCCAGCCAATGGGGGGAACAAGAGACCCAGTACTTC. V usage is TRBV9 and J usage is TRBJ2-5; perhaps TRBD2 as D (6 bases). Between the trimmed V and J ends, which lost 7 bases and 2 bases, there was a span of 12 bases. Germline loops: CDR1 SGDLS, CDR2 YYNGEE. CDR3 length: 13 amino acids.